These 16 T cell receptor beta chains originate from one sample sequenced in a study of blood T cell repertoires in COVID-19. Assay: immunoSEQ multiplex PCR; the TCRdb copy retains only in-frame clones and omits some. Of just over 650,000 clones in the sample, around 89% were seen once. The sample comprised peripheral blood. Receptor source: a woman under 30 with acute or convalescent COVID-19.

This clone showed up just a few times. The rearrangement joins TRBV4-3 to TRBJ1-3; D gene ambiguous. Trimming shortened V by 0 bases and J by 0 bases, and 12 bases separated the two germline ends. The CDR3 covers 17 residues. Germline loops: CDR1 LGHNA, CDR2 YSLEER. The CDR3 sequence is CASSQDSGDRSGNTIYF. The CDR3 DNA reads TGCGCCAGCAGCCAAGATAGCGGGGATCGCTCTGGAAACACCATATATTTT.

The chain joins TRBV25-1 to TRBJ1-4; D call uncertain. The germline V gene has CDR1 MGHDK and CDR2 SYGVNS. V lost 3 bases to trimming and J lost 2 bases, with 7 bases between them. The CDR3 contains 14 residues. CDR3 sequence (DNA): TGTGCCAGCAGTGACGGGATCACTAATGAAAAACTGTTTTTT. The encoded protein is CASSDGITNEKLFF.

V is TRBV19 and J is TRBJ2-3, with 9 bases aligning to TRBD1. With V trimmed by 1 base and J by 5 bases, 10 bases remained unmatched. Germline CDR1 and CDR2: LNHDA and SQIVND (reference sequence). The CDR3 is 17 amino acids. As DNA, the CDR3 is TGTGCCAGTAGTATAGTGGCGGGACAGGGTGTATTAGATACGCAGTATTTT. Its protein is CASSIVAGQGVLDTQYF.

CDR3 in DNA: TGTGCCAGCAGTCCCCGAACCTCTGGAAGGGGGAACACTGAAGCTTTCTTT. This codes for CASSPRTSGRGNTEAFF. The chain has TRBV6-6 and TRBJ1-1; tentatively, D is TRBD1 (5 bases). V was clipped by 5 bases and J by 1 base, with 20 bases between them. CDR3 size: 17 residues. Per the germline V gene, CDR1 is MNHNY and CDR2 is SVGAGI (reference sequence).

In this sample, this clone turned up once. The chain employs TRBV5-5 and TRBJ2-3; D unresolved. Germline V gene lookup returns CDR1 SGHKS and CDR2 YYEKEE (reference sequence). Trimming removed 4 bases from V and 7 bases from J, with 10 bases in between. The CDR3 loop spans 12 amino acids. The CDR3 sequence is CASSTTGYTQYF. In nucleotides, the CDR3 is TGTGCCAGCAGCACAACCGGGTATACGCAGTATTTT.

V and J are TRBV5-1 and TRBJ1-1; D is possibly TRBD1 (5 bases). Germline lookup yields CDR1 SGHRS and CDR2 YFSETQ. This CDR3 spans 13 amino acids. The germline V and J ends were trimmed by 4 bases and 1 base, with 8 bases remaining between them. This CDR3 is CASSEQGNTEAFF. CDR3 DNA: TGCGCCAGCAGCGAGCAGGGGAACACTGAAGCTTTCTTT.

The chain links TRBV7-9 to TRBJ1-1; D is perhaps TRBD1 (5 bases). The V gene's germline CDR1 is SEHNR and CDR2 FQNEAQ (reference sequence). V shed 5 bases and J shed 5 bases, with 15 bases lying between them. The CDR3 is 14 amino acids. CDR3 in DNA: TGTGCCAGCAGCACCTGGGGGGAAGGGACTGAAGCTTTCTTT. Translating it yields CASSTWGEGTEAFF.

The rearrangement joins TRBV27 to TRBJ1-1, with 10 bases that match TRBD1. The CDR3 sequence is 15 residues long. Germline-derived CDR1 and CDR2 are MNHEY and SMNVEV (reference sequence). V lost 8 bases to trimming and J lost 6 bases; unmatched junction nucleotides: 12. In nucleotides, the CDR3 is TGTGCCAGCTGTCAGGGACAGGGGTGGATGGCTGAAGCTTTCTTT. Amino acid sequence: CASCQGQGWMAEAFF.

The chain couples TRBV5-6 to TRBJ2-7; tentatively, D is TRBD2 (5 bases). Trimming shortened V by 1 base and J by 1 base, and 9 bases separated the two germline ends. The CDR3 length is 14 residues. The V gene's germline CDR1 is SGHDT and CDR2 YYEEEE. The DNA of the CDR3 is TGTGCCAGCAGCTTGCTGAGGAGGTCCTACGAGCAGTACTTC. Protein product: CASSLLRRSYEQYF.

This chain links TRBV2 with TRBJ2-6; 7 positions agree with TRBD1. Germline CDR1 is SNHLY and CDR2 is FYNNEI. The CDR3 contains 17 residues. The ends lost 5 bases at V and 0 bases at J; junction bases unmatched: 7. The CDR3 region has the DNA TGTGCCAGCAGTTCACAGGGGCCCTACTCTGGGGCCAACGTCCTGACTTTC. It is translated as CASSSQGPYSGANVLTF.

The V gene is TRBV3-1 (or the pseudogene TRBV3-2), the J gene TRBJ2-1, with 7 bases that match TRBD1. Trimming at V came to 6 bases and at J to 7 bases, leaving 6 bases not matched to a gene. This CDR3 contains 13 residues. Germline CDR1 LGHDT, CDR2 YNNKEL (reference sequence). The CDR3 loop reads CASRGAGGNEQFF. In DNA form, the CDR3 reads TGTGCCAGCAGGGGGGCAGGGGGAAATGAGCAGTTCTTC.

V and J are TRBV24-1 and TRBJ1-4; unclear D gene. This CDR3 spans 10 amino acids. CDR1 and CDR2 from the germline V gene are KGHDR and SFDVKD. CDR3 coding DNA: TGTGCTCACAGCCCTTTGAAACTGTTTTTT. Translating gives CAHSPLKLFF.

This chain connects TRBV6-2 or TRBV6-3 to TRBJ2-7; possible D gene TRBD1, 6 bases. Germline CDR1 is MNHEY and CDR2 is SVGEGT. The CDR3 covers 13 residues. V was trimmed by 6 bases and J by 2 bases, leaving 11 bases between them. DNA for the CDR3: TGTGCCAGCAGCCGGACAGTCCCCTACGAGCAGTACTTC. Residues: CASSRTVPYEQYF.

The chain has TRBV27 and TRBJ1-4, with 7 bases lining up with TRBD1. V was pared by 6 bases and J by 3 bases, with 13 bases of the junction left unmatched. Germline V lookup: CDR1 MNHEY, CDR2 SMNVEV (reference sequence). The CDR3 is 17 residues long. The CDR3, as DNA: TGTGCCAGCAGCCGTGACAGGGATAGGGCGGCTAATGAAAAACTGTTTTTT. Residues: CASSRDRDRAANEKLFF.

The gene calls are TRBV29-1 and TRBJ1-3, with no clear D. Trimming took 6 bases from V and 1 from J, leaving 10 bases between them. Germline CDR1 is SQVTM and CDR2 is ANQGSEA. The CDR3 contains 13 residues. The CDR3 sequence is CSVLTYSGNTIYF. The CDR3 DNA is TGCAGCGTCTTAACTTATTCTGGAAACACCATATATTTT.

V gene TRBV6-2 or TRBV6-3 combines with J gene TRBJ2-1, with 14 bases matching TRBD2. The J segment lost 0 bases and the V segment lost 6 bases, leaving 10 bases of the junction unmatched. Germline loops: CDR1 MNHEY, CDR2 SVGEGT. The CDR3 totals 19 residues. CDR3 DNA: TGTGCCAGCAGCCGCCCCGGACTAGCGGGGGGCCCCTCCTACAATGAGCAGTTCTTC. Translation gives CASSRPGLAGGPSYNEQFF.